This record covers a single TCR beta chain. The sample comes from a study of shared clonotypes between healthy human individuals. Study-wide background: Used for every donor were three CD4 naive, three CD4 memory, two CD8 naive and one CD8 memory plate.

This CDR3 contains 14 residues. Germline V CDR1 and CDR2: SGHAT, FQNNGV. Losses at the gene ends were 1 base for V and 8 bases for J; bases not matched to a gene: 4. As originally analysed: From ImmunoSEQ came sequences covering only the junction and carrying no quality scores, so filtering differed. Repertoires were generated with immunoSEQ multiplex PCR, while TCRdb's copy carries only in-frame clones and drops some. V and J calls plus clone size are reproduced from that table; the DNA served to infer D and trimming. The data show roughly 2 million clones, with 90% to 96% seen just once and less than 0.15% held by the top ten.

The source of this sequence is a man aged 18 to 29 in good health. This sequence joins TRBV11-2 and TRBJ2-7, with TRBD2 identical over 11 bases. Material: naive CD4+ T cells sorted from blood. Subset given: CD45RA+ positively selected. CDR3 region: CASSLGRLAGQQYF. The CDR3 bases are TGTGCCAGCAGCTTAGGTAGACTAGCGGGGCAGCAGTACTTC.